Sequencing of this TCR beta chain was carried out in a study of cytomegalovirus exposure and HLA in healthy donors. 60 Vbeta and 13 Jbeta primers were used in PCR. TCRdb keeps only in-frame clones here, not all; method: immunoSEQ multiplex PCR. The sample records some 120,000 clones, 77% being singletons. Trimming cost V 1 base and J 0 bases, with 8 bases left between them. Germline assignment: CDR1 SGDLS and CDR2 YYNGEE. This CDR3 contains 15 residues. Input material: PBMCs. This clonotype was obtained from a human donor in good health. The V gene is TRBV9, the J gene TRBJ2-1; TRBD2 is a possible D gene (6 bases). As DNA, the CDR3 is TGTGCCAGCAGCGTAATGACTAGCTCCTACAATGAGCAGTTCTTC. Translating gives CASSVMTSSYNEQFF.